This T cell receptor (beta chain) comes out of a study of circulating and synovial CD4+ cells in juvenile arthritis. Study conclusions and caveats: Circulating pathogenic-like lymphocytes shared a substantially higher fraction of CDR3 sequences with synovium than bulk blood. Bulk blood CD4 samples held at least an order of magnitude more or fewer genomes than CPL. Some such blood samples were as oligoclonal as synovium.

Samples derive from patients with active juvenile idiopathic arthritis. Turning to this clone: Its target is unknown.

The CDR3 is 15 amino acids. CDR1 is LNHDA and CDR2 is SQIVND in the germline V gene (reference sequence). V trimming: 8 bases; J trimming: 0 bases; junction bases outside the gene matches: 7. TCRdb keeps only in-frame clones here, not all; method: immunoSEQ multiplex PCR. The data hold over 30,000 clones, with nearly 95% observed a single time. This rearrangement joins TRBV19 to TRBJ2-1; TRBD2 matches at 7 bases. The source is a human donor with juvenile idiopathic arthritis. Input material: CD4+ T cells from blood. In DNA, the CDR3 is TGTGCCAGTGGTCTTATAGCGGGCTCCTACAATGAGCAGTTCTTC. Protein: CASGLIAGSYNEQFF.